These 27 T cell receptor beta chains originate from one sample sequenced in a study of blood T cell repertoires in COVID-19. Some clones are missing from TCRdb's copy, which holds only in-frame ones; the method was immunoSEQ multiplex PCR. This table has over 200,000 clones, 80% to 90% appearing once. The material sequenced was peripheral blood. These receptor sequences come from a man aged 25-40 years with COVID-19, enrolled during active disease.

This clone has only one observation. This sequence joins TRBV6-9 and TRBJ1-5, with D perhaps TRBD1 (6 bases). Between the trimmed V and J ends, which lost 4 bases and 11 bases, there was a span of 15 bases. The V gene's germline CDR1 is MNHGY and CDR2 SVAAGI. The CDR3 has 13 amino acids. The CDR3 loop is CASSSRGDTSQHF. The CDR3 coding sequence is TGTGCCAGCAGTTCCAGGGGAGACACGTCCCAGCATTTT.

This rearrangement joins TRBV28 to TRBJ2-7; TRBD1 matches at 11 bases. Per the germline V gene, CDR1 is MDHEN and CDR2 is SYDVKM. The ends lost 0 bases at V and 2 bases at J; junction bases unmatched: 0. The CDR3 length is 15 residues. DNA of the CDR3: TGTGCCAGCAGTTTATGGGGACAGGGGGCCTACGAGCAGTACTTC. Protein: CASSLWGQGAYEQYF.

This chain uses TRBV27 with TRBJ1-2, with 7 bases lining up with TRBD1. This CDR3 comprises 14 residues. Germline V gene data show CDR1 as MNHEY and CDR2 as SMNVEV (reference sequence). V lost 4 bases to trimming and J lost 5 bases; unmatched junction nucleotides: 7. DNA of the CDR3: TGTGCCAGCAGTTCGAGACAGGGATTTTATGGCTACACCTTC. Protein sequence: CASSSRQGFYGYTF.

The rearrangement uses TRBV28 and TRBJ2-7, with 8 bases matching TRBD1. CDR1 and CDR2 from the germline V gene are MDHEN and SYDVKM. The CDR3 is made up of 15 amino acids. V trimming: 2 bases; J trimming: 6 bases; junction bases outside the gene matches: 9. For the CDR3, the DNA is TGTGCCAGCAGTTTAGGAGGGACAGGATTCGGCGAGCAGTACTTC. Protein sequence: CASSLGGTGFGEQYF.

The V gene is TRBV29-1, the J gene TRBJ2-3, with 12 positions matching TRBD2. The germline V gene encodes CDR1 SQVTM and CDR2 ANQGSEA. Trimming took 6 bases from V and 4 from J; bases not matched to a gene: 5. The CDR3 length is 14 residues. The CDR3 sequence is CSVETSGSADTQYF. For the CDR3, the DNA is TGCAGCGTGGAGACTAGCGGGAGCGCAGATACGCAGTATTTT.

CDR3 loop: CASSSEGQGSYEQYF. The CDR3 coding sequence is TGTGCCAGCAGCTCTGAGGGACAGGGGTCCTACGAGCAGTACTTC. The chain uses TRBV7-9 and TRBJ2-7; 10 nucleotides match TRBD1. Losses at the gene ends were 4 bases for V and 1 base for J; bases not matched to a gene: 4. Germline V lookup: CDR1 SEHNR, CDR2 FQNEAQ (reference sequence). CDR3 length equals 15 residues.

V and J are TRBV2 and TRBJ1-6; no reliable D call. From germline, CDR1 is SNHLY and CDR2 FYNNEI. The V and J ends lost 8 bases and 6 bases respectively, with 11 bases between them. This CDR3 has 13 residues. The chain's CDR3 is CASQATVNSPLHF. The CDR3 DNA sequence: TGTGCCAGCCAAGCGACGGTTAATTCACCCCTCCACTTT.

The chain has TRBV3-1 (or the pseudogene TRBV3-2) and TRBJ1-2, with D uncertain. Germline V CDR1 and CDR2: LGHDT, YNNKEL (reference sequence). This CDR3 comprises 12 residues. Deletions cut 4 bases from V and 4 bases from J, with 7 bases between. CDR3: CASSRSGYGYTF. CDR3 nucleotides: TGTGCCAGCAGCCGAAGCGGCTATGGCTACACCTTC.

The chain links TRBV27 to TRBJ2-4, with 8 bases aligning to TRBD1. The CDR3 totals 16 residues. The germline V gene encodes CDR1 MNHEY and CDR2 SMNVEV (reference sequence). V lost 11 bases and J lost 4; bases outside the gene matches: 16. The CDR3 is CAAPFSRTGTKNIQYF. The CDR3 DNA is TGTGCCGCACCCTTTAGTCGGACAGGGACAAAAAACATTCAGTACTTC.

The genes are TRBV28 and TRBJ2-7; D might be TRBD2 (6 bases). This CDR3 is built from 14 residues. The germline V gene encodes CDR1 MDHEN and CDR2 SYDVKM. Trimming pared 2 bases from V and 3 bases from J, leaving 11 bases between. The CDR3 coding sequence is TGTGCCAGCAGTTTAGCGGGGAAAAACTACGAGCAGTACTTC. Protein: CASSLAGKNYEQYF.

The chain combines TRBV6-5 with TRBJ1-2; no firm D call. V was trimmed by 5 bases and J by 7 bases, leaving 14 bases between them. This CDR3 region has 13 residues. Germline assignment: CDR1 MNHEY and CDR2 SVGAGI. The CDR3 here is CASSPLLSGGYTF. The CDR3 DNA reads as TGTGCCAGCAGTCCCCTCCTTAGTGGTGGCTACACCTTC.

This clone was seen only once. Distinct nucleotide sequences in the sample also encode this CDR3. The chain couples TRBV7-2 to TRBJ1-1; D possibly corresponds to TRBD1 (5 bases). Between the trimmed V and J ends, which lost 5 bases and 0 bases, there was a span of 7 bases. CDR3 size: 13 residues. Germline V gene lookup returns CDR1 SGHTA and CDR2 FQGNSA. The chain's CDR3 is CASSRQLNTEAFF. The DNA for the CDR3 is TGTGCCAGCAGCAGACAGCTGAACACTGAAGCTTTCTTT.

V and J are TRBV2 and TRBJ1-1; D is unclear. V lost 5 bases and J 4 bases, leaving 5 bases between the germline ends. There are 11 residues in the CDR3. CDR1 is SNHLY, CDR2 FYNNEI, per germline. DNA for the CDR3: TGTGCCAGCAGTACTTCCACTGAAGCTTTCTTT. Protein product: CASSTSTEAFF.

This chain uses TRBV14 with TRBJ2-5; 13 nucleotides match TRBD2. Germline CDR1 and CDR2: SGHDN and FVKESK. The CDR3 runs 15 residues. V lost 4 bases, J lost 4 bases, and 3 bases stayed unmatched. The CDR3 is CASSRLAGGGETQYF. In DNA, the CDR3 is TGTGCCAGCAGCCGACTAGCGGGGGGAGGAGAGACCCAGTACTTC.

V and J are TRBV4-3 and TRBJ2-3; 11 bases match TRBD1. CDR3 size: 17 residues. V was clipped by 3 bases and J by 6 bases; unmatched bases: 11. Per germline, CDR1 LGHNA and CDR2 YSLEER. CDR3 in amino acids: CASSQDAGQGAWDTQYF. DNA of the CDR3: TGCGCCAGCAGCCAGGACGCAGGACAGGGGGCGTGGGATACGCAGTATTTT.

This sequence joins TRBV5-5 and TRBJ2-5; perhaps TRBD2 as D (6 bases). The V gene's germline CDR1 is SGHKS and CDR2 YYEKEE (reference sequence). The length of the CDR3 is 15 residues. Trimming pared 0 bases from V and 5 bases from J, leaving 14 bases between. In DNA, the CDR3 is TGTGCCAGCAGCTTGGGGGCGGGGCTACAGGAGACCCAGTACTTC. The encoded protein is CASSLGAGLQETQYF.

The V gene is TRBV3-1 (or the pseudogene TRBV3-2), the J gene TRBJ1-5, with D possibly TRBD1 on 5 matching bases. This CDR3 comprises 14 residues. V lost 1 base to trimming and J lost 7 bases, with 11 bases between them. Germline assignment: CDR1 LGHDT and CDR2 YNNKEL (reference sequence). The CDR3 protein is CASSQGAGRQPQHF. DNA of the CDR3: TGTGCCAGCAGCCAAGGGGCAGGGCGCCAGCCCCAGCATTTT.

The CDR3 spells CASSIGTGGNTEAFF. The CDR3 coding sequence is TGTGCCAGTAGTATAGGGACAGGAGGGAACACTGAAGCTTTCTTT. This chain joins TRBV19 and TRBJ1-1; 7 bases agree with TRBD1. CDR1 and CDR2 from the germline V gene are LNHDA and SQIVND (reference sequence). V was clipped by 1 base and J by 1 base; unmatched bases: 3. The CDR3 consists of 15 residues. The full variable domain, with the rest looked up from reference TRBV19 and TRBJ1-1, is DGGITQSPKYLFRKEGQNVTLSCEQNLNHDAMYWYRQDPGQGLRLIYYSQIVNDFQKGDIAEGYSVSREKKESFPLTVTSAQKNPTAFYLCASSIGTGGNTEAFFGQGTRLTVV.

The CDR3 coding sequence is TGTGCCAGCAGCGAGGGGACAGCCGGTAGGGGCTACACCTTC. This sequence encodes CASSEGTAGRGYTF. This sequence joins TRBV7-3 and TRBJ1-2, with TRBD1 matching 7 bases. V shed 5 bases and J 8 bases; nucleotides not matched to a gene: 11. Germline lookup yields CDR1 SGHTA and CDR2 FQGTGA. The CDR3 loop spans 14 amino acids.

The chain uses TRBV28 and TRBJ2-1, with D maybe TRBD2 (6 bases). In germline, CDR1 is MDHEN, CDR2 SYDVKM. Trimming took off 3 bases at V and 8 bases at J, with 8 bases between the two ends. The CDR3 runs 12 residues. CDR3 residues: CASSLRGYEQFF. CDR3 coding DNA: TGTGCCAGCAGTTTGCGGGGATATGAGCAGTTCTTC.

V is TRBV3-1 (or the pseudogene TRBV3-2) and J is TRBJ2-1; 8 nucleotides agree with TRBD2. Trimming at V came to 4 bases and at J to 9 bases, leaving 5 bases not matched to a gene. Germline CDR1 is LGHDT and CDR2 is YNNKEL (reference sequence). The length of the CDR3 is 13 residues. The CDR3 spells CASSPTSVGEQFF. The CDR3 DNA reads TGTGCCAGCAGCCCGACTAGCGTCGGTGAGCAGTTCTTC.

The CDR3 region has the DNA TGTGCCAGCAGCTTCGCAGGGGAGTACTATGGCTACACCTTC. Protein product: CASSFAGEYYGYTF. This chain uses TRBV7-2 with TRBJ1-2; perhaps TRBD1 as D (6 bases). The germline V gene has CDR1 SGHTA and CDR2 FQGNSA. Trimming left V 3 bases short and J 3 bases short, with 11 bases between. The CDR3 has 14 residues.

The rearrangement joins TRBV7-3 to TRBJ2-2, with 8 bases aligning to TRBD2. Germline-derived CDR1 and CDR2 are SGHTA and FQGTGA. J gave up 3 bases and V 3 bases, and 6 bases lay outside the gene matches. The CDR3 runs to 16 residues. CDR3 bases: TGTGCCAGCAGCTTGGGCGGGAGGACCGACACCGGGGAGCTGTTTTTT. This translates into CASSLGGRTDTGELFF.

This chain uses TRBV6-5 with TRBJ1-4; possibly TRBD1 for D (5 bases). CDR3 length: 13 residues. Trimming stripped 8 bases from V and 8 bases from J, with 15 bases between. CDR1 is MNHEY and CDR2 is SVGAGI in the germline V gene. In nucleotides, the CDR3 is TGTGCCAGCGGACGCAGGGAGGGGGAAAAACTGTTTTTT. Encoded protein: CASGRREGEKLFF.

The CDR3 sequence is CASSLGQGAHYGYTF. DNA of the CDR3: TGTGCCAGCAGCTTGGGACAGGGGGCACACTATGGCTACACCTTC. The rearrangement uses TRBV7-9 and TRBJ1-2; 12 bases map to TRBD1. The CDR3 is made up of 15 amino acids. Trimming at V came to 3 bases and at J to 3 bases, leaving 2 bases not matched to a gene. The germline V gene encodes CDR1 SEHNR and CDR2 FQNEAQ (reference sequence).

The chain links TRBV19 to TRBJ1-1, with D tentatively TRBD1 (6 bases). In germline, CDR1 is LNHDA, CDR2 SQIVND (reference sequence). The V end lost 7 bases, the J end lost 0 bases, and 12 bases lay between the germline ends. The CDR3 is made up of 14 amino acids. The CDR3 nucleotides read TGTGCCAGTAAAAGACAGGACTTGAACACTGAAGCTTTCTTT. Translation: CASKRQDLNTEAFF.

This sequence joins TRBV11-2 and TRBJ1-2; TRBD1 might be the D (5 bases). The CDR3 contains 15 residues. CDR1 and CDR2 (germline): SGHAT, FQNNGV. The V and J ends lost 3 bases and 4 bases respectively, with 15 bases between them. The CDR3 coding sequence is TGTGCCAGCAGCTTTATGGGGCAGGGAAGCTATGGCTACACCTTC. Amino acids: CASSFMGQGSYGYTF.